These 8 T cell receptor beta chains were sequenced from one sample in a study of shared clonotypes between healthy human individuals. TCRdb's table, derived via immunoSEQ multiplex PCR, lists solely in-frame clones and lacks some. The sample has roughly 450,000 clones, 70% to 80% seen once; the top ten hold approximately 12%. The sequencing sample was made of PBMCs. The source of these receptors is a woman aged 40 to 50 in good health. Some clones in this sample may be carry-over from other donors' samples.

The CDR3 DNA reads as TGTGCCAGCAGCGTAGAGGGACAGGGGGCGGGTGGCTACACCTTC. Encoded protein: CASSVEGQGAGGYTF. V usage is TRBV9 and J usage is TRBJ1-2; 12 nucleotides agree with TRBD1. Germline V gene data show CDR1 as SGDLS and CDR2 as YYNGEE. This CDR3 comprises 15 residues. The V segment lost 0 bases and the J segment 7 bases; nucleotides outside the gene matches: 4.

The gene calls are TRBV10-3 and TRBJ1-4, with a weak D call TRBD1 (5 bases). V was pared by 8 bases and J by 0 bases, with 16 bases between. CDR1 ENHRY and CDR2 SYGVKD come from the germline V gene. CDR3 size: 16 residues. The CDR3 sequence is CAIQAGKQATNEKLFF. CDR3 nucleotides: TGTGCCATCCAGGCGGGTAAACAGGCAACTAATGAAAAACTGTTTTTT.

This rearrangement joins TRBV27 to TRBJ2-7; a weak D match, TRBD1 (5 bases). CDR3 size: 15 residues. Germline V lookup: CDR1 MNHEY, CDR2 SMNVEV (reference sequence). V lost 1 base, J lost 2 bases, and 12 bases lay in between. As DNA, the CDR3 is TGTGCCAGCAGTTTATACGACAGTCGGACCTACGAGCAGTACTTC. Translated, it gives CASSLYDSRTYEQYF.

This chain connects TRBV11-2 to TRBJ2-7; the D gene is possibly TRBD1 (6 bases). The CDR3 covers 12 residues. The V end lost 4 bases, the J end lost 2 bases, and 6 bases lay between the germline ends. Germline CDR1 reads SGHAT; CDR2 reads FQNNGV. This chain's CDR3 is CASSWDTYEQYF. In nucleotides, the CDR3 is TGTGCCAGCAGCTGGGACACCTACGAGCAGTACTTC.

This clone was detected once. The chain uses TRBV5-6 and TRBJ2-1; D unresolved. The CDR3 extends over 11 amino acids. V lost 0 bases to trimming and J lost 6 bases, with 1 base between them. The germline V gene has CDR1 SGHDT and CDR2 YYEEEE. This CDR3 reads CASSLGNEQFF. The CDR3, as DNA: TGTGCCAGCAGCTTGGGCAATGAGCAGTTCTTC. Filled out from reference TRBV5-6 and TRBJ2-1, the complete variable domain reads DAGVTQSPTHLIKTRGQQVTLRCSPKSGHDTVSWYQQALGQGPQFIFQYYEEEERQRGNFPDRFSGHQFPNYSSELNVNALLLGDSALYLCASSLGNEQFFGPGTRLTVL.

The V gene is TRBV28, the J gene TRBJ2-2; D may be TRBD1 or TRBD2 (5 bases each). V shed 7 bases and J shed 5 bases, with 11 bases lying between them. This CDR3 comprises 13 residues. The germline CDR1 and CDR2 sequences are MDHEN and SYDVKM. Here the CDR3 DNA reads TGTGCCAGCACCCAGGGACGGACCGGGGAGCTGTTTTTT. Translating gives CASTQGRTGELFF. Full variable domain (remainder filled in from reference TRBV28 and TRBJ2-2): DVKVTQSSRYLVKRTGEKVFLECVQDMDHENMFWYRQDPGLGLRLIYFSYDVKMKEKGDIPEGYSVSREKKERFSLILESASTNQTSMYLCASTQGRTGELFFGEGSRLTVL.

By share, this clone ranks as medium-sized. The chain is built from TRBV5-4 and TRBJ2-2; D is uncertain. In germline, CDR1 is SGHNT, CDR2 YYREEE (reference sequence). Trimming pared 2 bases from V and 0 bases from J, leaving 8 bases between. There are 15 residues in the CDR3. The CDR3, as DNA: TGTGCCAGCAGCTTTTCCAGAGCGAACACCGGGGAGCTGTTTTTT. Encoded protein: CASSFSRANTGELFF. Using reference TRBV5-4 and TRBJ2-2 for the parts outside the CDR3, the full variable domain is ETGVTQSPTHLIKTRGQQVTLRCSSQSGHNTVSWYQQALGQGPQFIFQYYREEENGRGNFPPRFSGLQFPNYSSELNVNALELDDSALYLCASSFSRANTGELFFGEGSRLTVL.

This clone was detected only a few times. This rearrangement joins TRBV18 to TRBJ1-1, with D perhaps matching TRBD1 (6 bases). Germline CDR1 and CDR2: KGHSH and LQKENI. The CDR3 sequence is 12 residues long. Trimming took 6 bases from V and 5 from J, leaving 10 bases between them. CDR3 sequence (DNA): TGTGCCAGCTCCCTACAGGGAACTGAAGCTTTCTTT. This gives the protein CASSLQGTEAFF.